These T cell receptor beta chains were read from a single sample in a study of OX40 agonist ivuxolimab in advanced cancers. Produced via immunoSEQ multiplex PCR; TCRdb's table is partial and in-frame only. The profile shows approximately 70,000 clones, 85% of them singletons. The sample in question was CD4+ or CD8+ T cells sorted from blood, obtained in a trial of the OX40 agonist ivuxolimab. These receptors originate from an adult with an advanced solid tumor such as melanoma, head and neck, liver or kidney cancer. Each CDR3 is given with its conserved first and last residue. D genes are given only for firm matches. Clone size is not always given. Where it is, it says once, few, many or a class for expanded clones.

d_call: TRBD1; v_call: TRBV11-2; j_call: TRBJ1-5; clone_size: -; cdr3_nt: TGTGCCAGCAGCCTACAGGGGAATCAGCCCCAGCATTTT; cdr3_aa: CASSLQGNQPQHF
d_call: -; v_call: TRBV5-6; j_call: TRBJ1-2; clone_size: few; cdr3_nt: TGTGCCAGCAGCCCCGGCTGGGAAACTGAAGCTAACTATGGCTACACCTTC; cdr3_aa: CASSPGWETEANYGYTF
d_call: -; v_call: TRBV2; j_call: TRBJ1-5; clone_size: -; cdr3_nt: TGTGCCAGCAGTGACATCAGTAGCAATCAGCCCCAGCATTTT; cdr3_aa: CASSDISSNQPQHF
d_call: -; v_call: TRBV25-1; j_call: TRBJ2-7; clone_size: -; cdr3_nt: TGTGCCAGCAGTGGTTCCTACGAGCAGTACTTC; cdr3_aa: CASSGSYEQYF
d_call: -; v_call: TRBV7-9; j_call: TRBJ1-1; clone_size: -; cdr3_nt: TGTGCCAGCAGTCAGCCAGGACAGACCTTGGAAGCTTTCTTT; cdr3_aa: CASSQPGQTLEAFF
d_call: TRBD2; v_call: TRBV7-9; j_call: TRBJ2-7; clone_size: -; cdr3_nt: TGTGCCAGCCGGAGCGGACTAGCGGGTTACGAGCAGTACTTC; cdr3_aa: CASRSGLAGYEQYF
d_call: -; v_call: TRBV9; j_call: TRBJ2-1; clone_size: -; cdr3_nt: TGTGCCAGCAGCGTGGGGGGCGGGATTACCTACAATGAGCAGTTCTTC; cdr3_aa: CASSVGGGITYNEQFF
d_call: -; v_call: TRBV5-1; j_call: TRBJ1-4; clone_size: -; cdr3_nt: TGCGCCAGCAGCCTACCCTCGGGATCAACTAATGAAAAACTGTTTTTT; cdr3_aa: CASSLPSGSTNEKLFF
d_call: TRBD1; v_call: TRBV19; j_call: TRBJ1-1; clone_size: -; cdr3_nt: TGTGCCAGTAGTCCGCCCTTTCACAGGGGGCGGAGTAGGAACACTGAAGCTTTCTTT; cdr3_aa: CASSPPFHRGRSRNTEAFF
d_call: TRBD1; v_call: TRBV30; j_call: TRBJ1-4; clone_size: -; cdr3_nt: TGTGCCTGGGGGGACAGGGGGCTCGGTGAAAAACTGTTTTTT; cdr3_aa: CAWGDRGLGEKLFF
d_call: -; v_call: TRBV5-1; j_call: TRBJ1-2; clone_size: -; cdr3_nt: TGCGCCAGCAGCACCGGACAGCCACAAGCTAACTATGGCTACACCTTC; cdr3_aa: CASSTGQPQANYGYTF
d_call: -; v_call: TRBV7-2; j_call: TRBJ2-5; clone_size: -; cdr3_nt: TGTGCCAGCAGCTTTGACAGACAAGAGACCCAGTACTTC; cdr3_aa: CASSFDRQETQYF
d_call: -; v_call: TRBV10-3; j_call: TRBJ2-3; clone_size: -; cdr3_nt: TGTGCCATCAGTGAGTCGAGCCCCAAGACCACGCAGTATTTT; cdr3_aa: CAISESSPKTTQYF
d_call: -; v_call: TRBV5-1; j_call: TRBJ1-6; clone_size: -; cdr3_nt: TGCGCCAGCAGCTTCAAGGGAGGGGATTCACCCCTCCACTTT; cdr3_aa: CASSFKGGDSPLHF
d_call: -; v_call: TRBV15; j_call: TRBJ2-7; clone_size: -; cdr3_nt: TGTGCCACCAGCAGGTCCAGGAGTGAGCAGTACTTC; cdr3_aa: CATSRSRSEQYF
d_call: TRBD1; v_call: TRBV7-9; j_call: TRBJ1-1; clone_size: few; cdr3_nt: TGTGCCAGCAGCTTTGTAGACAGGGGACAGACTGAAGCTTTCTTT; cdr3_aa: CASSFVDRGQTEAFF
d_call: -; v_call: TRBV5-6; j_call: TRBJ1-2; clone_size: few; cdr3_nt: TGTGCCAGCAGCTTGGTGGGTGGCTACACCTTC; cdr3_aa: CASSLVGGYTF
d_call: TRBD1; v_call: TRBV7-2; j_call: TRBJ1-5; clone_size: -; cdr3_nt: TGTGCCAGCAGCTTTGGACAGGGGGCTGGACAGCCCCAGCATTTT; cdr3_aa: CASSFGQGAGQPQHF
d_call: -; v_call: TRBV6-6; j_call: TRBJ2-6; clone_size: few; cdr3_nt: TGTGCCAGCAGTTACGGGTCTGGGGCCAACGTCCTGACTTTC; cdr3_aa: CASSYGSGANVLTF
d_call: -; v_call: TRBV30; j_call: TRBJ1-5; clone_size: -; cdr3_nt: TGTGCCTGGTCAGGAGGGGGAAGTCAGCCCCAGCATTTT; cdr3_aa: CAWSGGGSQPQHF
d_call: -; v_call: TRBV7-2; j_call: TRBJ2-3; clone_size: -; cdr3_nt: TGTGCCTCCAGCACGGGGCCTAGCACAGATACGCAGTATTTT; cdr3_aa: CASSTGPSTDTQYF
d_call: -; v_call: TRBV30; j_call: TRBJ2-7; clone_size: once; cdr3_nt: TGTGCCTGGAGTAGGGCCTACGAGCAGTACTTC; cdr3_aa: CAWSRAYEQYF
d_call: -; v_call: TRBV7-2; j_call: TRBJ2-7; clone_size: -; cdr3_nt: TGTGCCAGCAGCCTAAGTAGGGGGAACGAGCAGTACTTC; cdr3_aa: CASSLSRGNEQYF
d_call: TRBD2; v_call: TRBV10-3; j_call: TRBJ2-5; clone_size: -; cdr3_nt: TGTGCCATCAGTGACAGCACCGGGACTAGCGGGAGGGAAGAGACCCAGTACTTC; cdr3_aa: CAISDSTGTSGREETQYF
d_call: -; v_call: TRBV7-2; j_call: TRBJ1-6; clone_size: -; cdr3_nt: TGTGCCAGCAGCTTTAGGAGACCCCTCCACTTT; cdr3_aa: CASSFRRPLHF
d_call: -; v_call: TRBV7-8; j_call: TRBJ1-1; clone_size: -; cdr3_nt: TGTGCCAGCAGCTTTCAGGGGAACACTGAAGCTTTCTTT; cdr3_aa: CASSFQGNTEAFF
d_call: -; v_call: TRBV2; j_call: TRBJ2-7; clone_size: -; cdr3_nt: TGTGCCAGCAGTGAGAGACCTCAAGGAAACGAGCAGTACTTC; cdr3_aa: CASSERPQGNEQYF